The present TCR beta chain was sequenced within a study of cytomegalovirus exposure and HLA in healthy donors. Vbeta (60) and Jbeta (13) primers were used in the PCR. TCRdb keeps only in-frame clones here, not all; method: immunoSEQ multiplex PCR. This table has approximately 89,000 clones, roughly 80% appearing once. About this clone: Its antigen is unidentified.

General observations from the study: A cluster of highly shared sequence variants was likely a sequencing artifact. Versus the approximately 720-donor mean, an Asian-associated ancestry cluster reportedly showed fewer N-insertions in a later analysis. With high specificity and sensitivity, the classifier reportedly diagnosed cytomegalovirus status. TCR association rates varied by HLA locus in a later analysis, with DRB1 highest and HLA-C lowest.

The V gene's germline CDR1 is MNHEY and CDR2 SMNVEV (reference sequence). V lost 4 bases to trimming and J lost 5 bases, with 14 bases between them. The CDR3 totals 14 residues. The TCR comes from a man aged 25-45 years in good health and CMV-seropositive. The sample comprised PBMCs. The rearrangement uses TRBV27 and TRBJ2-5, with D perhaps matching TRBD1 (6 bases). The CDR3 reads CASSWQGQKETQYF. Written as DNA, the CDR3 is TGTGCCAGCAGTTGGCAGGGGCAAAAGGAGACCCAGTACTTC.